The 5 T cell receptor beta chains below come from one sample, sequenced in a study of blood T cell repertoires in COVID-19. Profiling relied on immunoSEQ multiplex PCR, and the TCRdb table lists in-frame clones only, not all of them. The table has 250,000 or so clones, 80% to 85% seen once. Source material: peripheral blood. The receptor source for this set is a woman under 30 with acute or convalescent COVID-19.

This chain uses TRBV4-3 with TRBJ2-3; D is unclear. Germline V gene data show CDR1 as LGHNA and CDR2 as YSLEER. V was pared by 8 bases and J by 1 base, with 10 bases between. This CDR3 contains 13 residues. The CDR3 DNA is TGCGCCAGCGCCCTCGAGGGCACAGATACGCAGTATTTT. This translates into CASALEGTDTQYF.

The rearrangement links TRBV6-5 to TRBJ1-1; D not resolved. The V gene lost 7 bases and the J gene lost 1 base, with 10 bases spanning the gap. From germline, CDR1 is MNHEY and CDR2 SVGAGI. The CDR3 has 13 residues. CDR3 sequence reads: CASNPQANTEAFF. CDR3 sequence (DNA): TGTGCCAGCAATCCCCAGGCGAACACTGAAGCTTTCTTT.

The CDR3 coding sequence is TGTGCCAGCAGTTGGACCCCAGCGGGAGCCCAAGAGACCCAGTACTTC. Translated: CASSWTPAGAQETQYF. The chain uses TRBV6-6 and TRBJ2-5; 8 bases map to TRBD2. This CDR3 has 16 amino acids. V lost 4 bases, J lost 1 base, and 8 bases stayed unmatched. Germline CDR1 MNHNY, CDR2 SVGAGI (reference sequence).

The chain joins TRBV6-5 to TRBJ1-5; possible D gene TRBD1, 5 bases. Germline CDR1 is MNHEY and CDR2 is SVGAGI. V shed 6 bases and J shed 2 bases, with 11 bases lying between them. The CDR3 loop spans 14 amino acids. The CDR3 region is CASRGRVGNQPQHF. The DNA of the CDR3 is TGTGCCAGCAGGGGCAGGGTGGGCAATCAGCCCCAGCATTTT.

The chain has TRBV15 and TRBJ2-7; the D gene is possibly TRBD2 (6 bases). Germline V CDR1 and CDR2: LNHNV, YYDKDF (reference sequence). V dropped 3 bases and J dropped 0 bases, with 12 bases sitting between them. The CDR3 extends over 15 amino acids. The DNA of the CDR3 is TGTGCCACCAGCAGGGGGGGATTGAGCTCCTACGAGCAGTACTTC. It codes for CATSRGGLSSYEQYF.